This T cell receptor (beta chain) originates from a study of Graves' ophthalmopathy and Graves' hyperthyroidism. Amplified material comprised TCR beta CDR3 regions derived from RNA transcripts. RT-PCR was first run with HTBI primers, then multiplex PCR in a second round. Each CDR3 protein is one row after TCRdb ran MiXCR on the multiplex PCR reads. The table has 650,000 to 800,000 distinct CDR3 sequences, 35% to 45% seen once. General study findings and limits: In separating ophthalmopathy from stable hyperthyroidism, a 13-signature model achieved roughly 89% sensitivity and around 80% specificity. The model's prediction of ophthalmopathy progression had approximately 67% sensitivity and roughly 72% specificity. The blood repertoire also included most expanded thyroid clonotypes above 0.001 frequency.

CDR1 and CDR2 from the germline V gene are LNHDA and SQIVND (reference sequence). V was trimmed by 0 bases and J by 9 bases, leaving 11 bases between them. The CDR3 spans 13 residues. This clonotype appeared many times. Its matching antigen is unknown. Sequencing was done on a sample of peripheral blood. The rearrangement joins TRBV19 to TRBJ1-1; D unresolved. The TCR originated in an adult man with Graves' ophthalmopathy. The CDR3 protein is CASSIEEGGQAFF. DNA of the CDR3: TGTGCCAGTAGTATAGAGGAGGGCGGACAAGCTTTCTTT.